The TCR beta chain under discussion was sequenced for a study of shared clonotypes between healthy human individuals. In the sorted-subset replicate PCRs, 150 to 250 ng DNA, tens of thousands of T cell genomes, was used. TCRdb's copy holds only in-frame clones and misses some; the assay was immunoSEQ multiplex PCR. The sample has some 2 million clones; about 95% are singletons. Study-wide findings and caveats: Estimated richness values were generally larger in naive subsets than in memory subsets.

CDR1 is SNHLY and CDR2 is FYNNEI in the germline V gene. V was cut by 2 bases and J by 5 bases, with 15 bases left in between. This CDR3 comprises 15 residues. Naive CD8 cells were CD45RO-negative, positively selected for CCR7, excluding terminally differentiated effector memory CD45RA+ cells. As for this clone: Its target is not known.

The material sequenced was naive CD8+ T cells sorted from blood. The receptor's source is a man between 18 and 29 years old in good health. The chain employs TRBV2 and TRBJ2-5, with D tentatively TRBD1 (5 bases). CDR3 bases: TGTGCCAGCAGTGAAAGTAAGGGGTATCTCGAGACCCAGTACTTC. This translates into CASSESKGYLETQYF.